The clone carrying this TCR beta chain was counted once. Trimming removed 3 bases at V and 4 bases at J, with 19 bases between. Germline CDR1 DFQATT, CDR2 SNEGSKA (reference sequence). The length of the CDR3 is 16 residues. This sample was included in a study of metastatic and nonmetastatic thyroid tumors. Overall study context: The study looked at repertoires side by side in blood and in tumor or nodule tissue from malignant and benign thyroid patients.

Via MiXCR, TCRdb re-called the PCR reads. This sample yields tens of thousands of clones, of which roughly a quarter are seen a single time; roughly an eighth belongs to the top ten. The entire patient cohort was treatment-naive prior to thyroid surgery. The sequence came from a male donor with papillary thyroid cancer or a benign thyroid nodule (not recorded which). Some clones in this sample may be carry-over from other donors' samples. The chain links TRBV20-1 to TRBJ1-5; the D gene is possibly TRBD1 (5 bases). The material sequenced was tumor tissue. DNA of the CDR3: TGCAGTGCTAGTGGGGTTTTTGCGCCAGGGAATCAGCCCCAGCATTTT. This codes for CSASGVFAPGNQPQHF.